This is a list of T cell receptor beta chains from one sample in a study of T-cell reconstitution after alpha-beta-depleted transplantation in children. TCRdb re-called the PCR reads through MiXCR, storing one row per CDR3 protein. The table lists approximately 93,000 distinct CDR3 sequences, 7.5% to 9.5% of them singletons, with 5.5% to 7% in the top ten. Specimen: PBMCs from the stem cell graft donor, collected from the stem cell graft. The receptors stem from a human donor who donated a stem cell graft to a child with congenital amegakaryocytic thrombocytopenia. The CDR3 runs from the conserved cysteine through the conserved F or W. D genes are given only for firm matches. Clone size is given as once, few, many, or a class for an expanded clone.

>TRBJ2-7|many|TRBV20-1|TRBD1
CSARHSRGNSYEQYF
TGCAGTGCTAGGCATTCCAGGGGGAACTCCTACGAGCAGTACTTC
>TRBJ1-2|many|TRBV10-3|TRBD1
CAIRTGTEDPGYTF
TGTGCCATCAGGACCGGGACAGAGGATCCTGGCTACACCTTC
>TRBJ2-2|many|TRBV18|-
CASSPDLAAHRTMFF
TGTGCCAGCTCACCAGATTTGGCAGCTCACCGGACGATGTTTTTT
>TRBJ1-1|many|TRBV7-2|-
CASTLSGENTEAFF
TGTGCCAGCACCCTCTCTGGAGAGAACACTGAAGCTTTCTTT
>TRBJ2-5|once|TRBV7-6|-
CASSLVEARSSQETQYF
TGTGCCAGCAGCTTAGTTGAGGCCAGGAGCTCCCAAGAGACCCAGTACTTC
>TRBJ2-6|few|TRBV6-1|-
CASSVSGRRYSGANVLTF
TGTGCCAGCAGTGTGTCCGGACGGCGGTACTCTGGGGCCAACGTCCTGACTTTC
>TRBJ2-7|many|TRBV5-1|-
CASSLVLLYSSPYEQYF
TGCGCCAGCAGCTTGGTTCTTCTATATTCTAGCCCCTACGAGCAGTACTTC
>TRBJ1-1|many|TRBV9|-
CASSVSGGRRAEAFF
TGTGCCAGCAGCGTAAGTGGGGGGCGCAGAGCTGAAGCTTTCTTT
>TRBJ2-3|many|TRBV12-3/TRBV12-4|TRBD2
CASSLTSGGGNTDTQYF
TGTGCCAGCTCCTTGACCTCGGGAGGTGGGAACACAGATACGCAGTATTTT
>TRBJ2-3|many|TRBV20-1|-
CSARRPADTQYF
TGCAGTGCTAGGCGTCCGGCAGATACGCAGTATTTT
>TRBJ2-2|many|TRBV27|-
CASRTRGDAGELFF
TGTGCCAGCAGAACAAGGGGGGACGCCGGGGAGCTGTTTTTT
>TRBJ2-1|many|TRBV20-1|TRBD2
CSARSSGRRGSYNEQFF
TGCAGTGCTAGGTCTAGCGGGAGAAGGGGCTCCTACAATGAGCAGTTCTTC
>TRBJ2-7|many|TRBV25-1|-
CASSGVQDYEQYF
TGTGCCAGCAGTGGCGTACAGGACTACGAGCAGTACTTC